This is a list of T cell receptor beta chains from one sample in a study of radiotherapy plus CTLA-4 blockade in lung cancer. Clones were sequenced by immunoSEQ multiplex PCR, and TCRdb holds only the in-frame ones, with some missing. The sample carries roughly 98,000 clones, about 85% recorded once. The source material was peripheral blood, sampled from a patient treated with radiotherapy plus ipilimumab. These receptors originate from a human donor with non-small cell lung cancer that progressed on radiotherapy plus ipilimumab. The CDR3 runs from the conserved cysteine through the conserved F or W. The D gene is left open where the match is weak. Clone size is not always given. Where it is, it says once, few, many or a class for expanded clones.

CDR3aa: CASSQGRIEQFF
CDR3nt: TGCGCCAGCAGCCAAGGCCGTATCGAGCAGTTCTTC
abundance: -
v_gene: TRBV4-3
j_gene: TRBJ2-1
d_gene: -
len: 12

CDR3aa: CASSPGREVNNEQFF
CDR3nt: TGTGCCAGCTCACCAGGACGGGAGGTAAATAATGAGCAGTTCTTC
abundance: -
v_gene: TRBV18
j_gene: TRBJ2-1
d_gene: TRBD2
len: 15

CDR3aa: CATGTGYEQYF
CDR3nt: TGTGCCACCGGGACAGGTTACGAGCAGTACTTC
abundance: -
v_gene: TRBV11-3
j_gene: TRBJ2-7
d_gene: TRBD1
len: 11

CDR3aa: CASSLGQGNTGELFF
CDR3nt: TGTGCCAGCAGCTTAGGGCAGGGGAACACCGGGGAGCTGTTTTTT
abundance: once
v_gene: TRBV11-3
j_gene: TRBJ2-2
d_gene: -
len: 15

CDR3aa: CASSNPAGGVNTQYF
CDR3nt: TGTGCCAGCAGCAACCCAGCGGGGGGCGTGAATACGCAGTATTTT
abundance: once
v_gene: TRBV27
j_gene: TRBJ2-3
d_gene: TRBD2
len: 15

CDR3aa: CASSSPGQPRRTEAFF
CDR3nt: TGTGCCAGCAGTTCCCCCGGACAGCCCCGGAGGACTGAAGCTTTCTTT
abundance: -
v_gene: TRBV27
j_gene: TRBJ1-1
d_gene: -
len: 16

CDR3aa: CASSPPGGGSPTYEQYF
CDR3nt: TGTGCCAGCAGCCCTCCTGGGGGAGGGAGCCCCACCTACGAGCAGTACTTC
abundance: -
v_gene: TRBV7-2
j_gene: TRBJ2-7
d_gene: TRBD2
len: 17

CDR3aa: CASTTRGGGDTEAFF
CDR3nt: TGTGCCAGCACCACTAGGGGGGGTGGGGACACTGAAGCTTTCTTT
abundance: -
v_gene: TRBV2
j_gene: TRBJ1-1
d_gene: -
len: 15

CDR3aa: CASSLDGVGSPLHF
CDR3nt: TGCGCCAGCAGCTTGGACGGGGTGGGTTCACCCCTCCACTTT
abundance: -
v_gene: TRBV5-1
j_gene: TRBJ1-6
d_gene: -
len: 14

CDR3aa: CASSLSGLAGGTDTTDTQYF
CDR3nt: TGCGCCAGCAGCTTGTCGGGACTAGCGGGAGGGACCGATACTACAGATACGCAGTATTTT
abundance: once
v_gene: TRBV5-1
j_gene: TRBJ2-3
d_gene: TRBD2
len: 20

CDR3aa: CASSPRIGEKLFF
CDR3nt: TGTGCCAGCAGCCCGCGCATTGGTGAAAAACTGTTTTTT
abundance: -
v_gene: TRBV7-8
j_gene: TRBJ1-4
d_gene: -
len: 13

CDR3aa: CASGLVREGQTYYGYTF
CDR3nt: TGTGCTAGTGGTTTGGTTCGAGAGGGACAGACTTACTATGGCTACACCTTC
abundance: -
v_gene: TRBV12-5
j_gene: TRBJ1-2
d_gene: TRBD1
len: 17

CDR3aa: CASSRTHGMNTEAFF
CDR3nt: TGTGCCAGCAGTCGAACACACGGAATGAACACTGAAGCTTTCTTT
abundance: -
v_gene: TRBV28
j_gene: TRBJ1-1
d_gene: -
len: 15

CDR3aa: CASSADRGPWVTEAFF
CDR3nt: TGTGCCAGTAGTGCCGACAGGGGGCCGTGGGTCACTGAAGCTTTCTTT
abundance: -
v_gene: TRBV19
j_gene: TRBJ1-1
d_gene: TRBD1
len: 16

CDR3aa: CASSKQGAGGYTF
CDR3nt: TGTGCCAGCAGTAAACAGGGGGCGGGTGGCTACACCTTC
abundance: -
v_gene: TRBV27
j_gene: TRBJ1-2
d_gene: TRBD1
len: 13

CDR3aa: CASRKGGLDYEQYF
CDR3nt: TGTGCCAGCAGGAAGGGGGGGCTGGACTACGAGCAGTACTTC
abundance: -
v_gene: TRBV6-1
j_gene: TRBJ2-7
d_gene: -
len: 14

CDR3aa: CASSFRDRQFGTEAFF
CDR3nt: TGTGCCAGCAGTTTCCGGGACAGGCAATTTGGCACTGAAGCTTTCTTT
abundance: -
v_gene: TRBV27
j_gene: TRBJ1-1
d_gene: TRBD1
len: 16

CDR3aa: CAWGTGTGFGEKLFF
CDR3nt: TGTGCCTGGGGCACCGGGACAGGTTTTGGGGAAAAACTGTTTTTT
abundance: -
v_gene: TRBV30
j_gene: TRBJ1-4
d_gene: TRBD1
len: 15

CDR3aa: CASSLEFSGGGADTQYF
CDR3nt: TGCGCCAGCAGCTTGGAATTCAGCGGGGGGGGCGCAGATACGCAGTATTTT
abundance: -
v_gene: TRBV5-1
j_gene: TRBJ2-3
d_gene: TRBD2
len: 17

CDR3aa: CASSRTGNQPQHF
CDR3nt: TGCGCCAGCAGCCGGACAGGCAATCAGCCCCAGCATTTT
abundance: -
v_gene: TRBV4-3
j_gene: TRBJ1-5
d_gene: -
len: 13

CDR3aa: CATKRGRLGTDTQYF
CDR3nt: TGTGCCACCAAGCGGGGACGGCTTGGCACAGATACGCAGTATTTT
abundance: -
v_gene: TRBV6-5
j_gene: TRBJ2-3
d_gene: TRBD2
len: 15

CDR3aa: CASSLSHSTDTQYF
CDR3nt: TGCGCCAGCAGCCTGAGTCATAGCACAGATACGCAGTATTTT
abundance: -
v_gene: TRBV5-1
j_gene: TRBJ2-3
d_gene: -
len: 14

CDR3aa: CASRPGQSYGYTF
CDR3nt: TGTGCCAGCAGACCCGGACAGAGCTATGGCTACACCTTC
abundance: -
v_gene: TRBV6-5
j_gene: TRBJ1-2
d_gene: -
len: 13

CDR3aa: CASSLVFGEQYF
CDR3nt: TGTGCCAGCAGCTTAGTGTTCGGGGAGCAGTACTTC
abundance: once
v_gene: TRBV7-9
j_gene: TRBJ2-7
d_gene: -
len: 12

CDR3aa: CASTSVWEWSYNEQFF
CDR3nt: TGTGCCAGCACCTCCGTTTGGGAGTGGTCCTACAATGAGCAGTTCTTC
abundance: -
v_gene: TRBV6-7
j_gene: TRBJ2-1
d_gene: -
len: 16

CDR3aa: CASSWDLNEQYF
CDR3nt: TGTGCCAGCAGTTGGGATCTGAACGAGCAGTACTTC
abundance: -
v_gene: TRBV7-9
j_gene: TRBJ2-7
d_gene: -
len: 12

CDR3aa: CASSHPRWEAPTDTQYF
CDR3nt: TGTGCCAGCAGCCATCCTCGGTGGGAAGCTCCCACAGATACGCAGTATTTT
abundance: few
v_gene: TRBV9
j_gene: TRBJ2-3
d_gene: -
len: 17

CDR3aa: CASSLGLIGGGNTEAFF
CDR3nt: TGTGCCAGCAGCTTGGGGTTAATAGGAGGGGGGAACACTGAAGCTTTCTTT
abundance: -
v_gene: TRBV7-9
j_gene: TRBJ1-1
d_gene: -
len: 17

CDR3aa: CASSLFGGAKAGELFF
CDR3nt: TGTGCCAGCAGTTTATTCGGGGGAGCAAAAGCCGGGGAGCTGTTTTTT
abundance: -
v_gene: TRBV27
j_gene: TRBJ2-2
d_gene: -
len: 16

CDR3aa: CASSGAHGGSYNSPLHF
CDR3nt: TGTGCCAGCAGTGGAGCCCACGGAGGCTCCTATAATTCACCCCTCCACTTT
abundance: -
v_gene: TRBV6-1
j_gene: TRBJ1-6
d_gene: -
len: 17

CDR3aa: CASSLAGLALNGRTDTQYF
CDR3nt: TGTGCCAGCAGCTTAGCGGGACTAGCTCTGAACGGCCGCACAGATACGCAGTATTTT
abundance: -
v_gene: TRBV7-2
j_gene: TRBJ2-3
d_gene: TRBD2
len: 19

CDR3aa: CASSQSPWETQYF
CDR3nt: TGCGCCAGCAGCCAATCCCCCTGGGAGACCCAGTACTTC
abundance: few
v_gene: TRBV4-3
j_gene: TRBJ2-5
d_gene: -
len: 13

CDR3aa: CKTANTEAFF
CDR3nt: TGTAAGACAGCAAACACTGAAGCTTTCTTT
abundance: -
v_gene: TRBV2
j_gene: TRBJ1-1
d_gene: -
len: 10

CDR3aa: CASSSVGRGLDQPQHF
CDR3nt: TGTGCCAGCAGTTCGGTGGGGCGGGGCTTGGATCAGCCCCAGCATTTT
abundance: once
v_gene: TRBV28
j_gene: TRBJ1-5
d_gene: -
len: 16

CDR3aa: CASSLGMGYEQYF
CDR3nt: TGTGCCAGCAGTTTGGGGATGGGCTACGAGCAGTACTTC
abundance: -
v_gene: TRBV28
j_gene: TRBJ2-7
d_gene: -
len: 13

CDR3aa: CASSPRGKGGYNEQFF
CDR3nt: TGTGCCAGCAGCCCCAGGGGCAAAGGGGGCTACAATGAGCAGTTCTTC
abundance: -
v_gene: TRBV4-2
j_gene: TRBJ2-1
d_gene: -
len: 16

CDR3aa: CASSFLGEKGETQYF
CDR3nt: TGTGCCAGCAGTTTTCTGGGGGAGAAGGGGGAGACCCAGTACTTC
abundance: -
v_gene: TRBV5-4
j_gene: TRBJ2-5
d_gene: -
len: 15

CDR3aa: CAISAQGEGNIQYF
CDR3nt: TGTGCCATCAGTGCCCAGGGGGAGGGAAACATTCAGTACTTC
abundance: -
v_gene: TRBV10-3
j_gene: TRBJ2-4
d_gene: -
len: 14

CDR3aa: CASNRDSFYEQYF
CDR3nt: TGCGCCAGCAACCGGGACAGCTTCTACGAGCAGTACTTC
abundance: -
v_gene: TRBV5-1
j_gene: TRBJ2-7
d_gene: TRBD1
len: 13

CDR3aa: CASSESTRGGFEETQYF
CDR3nt: TGCGCCAGCAGTGAGTCGACTCGGGGGGGCTTTGAGGAGACCCAGTACTTC
abundance: -
v_gene: TRBV10-2
j_gene: TRBJ2-5
d_gene: TRBD2
len: 17

CDR3aa: CASSLSQHAGNTIYF
CDR3nt: TGTGCCAGCAGCTTATCCCAACATGCCGGAAACACCATATATTTT
abundance: -
v_gene: TRBV7-2
j_gene: TRBJ1-3
d_gene: -
len: 15

CDR3aa: CASSKGDGGYTF
CDR3nt: TGTGCCAGCAGCAAAGGAGACGGGGGCTACACCTTC
abundance: -
v_gene: TRBV21-1
j_gene: TRBJ1-2
d_gene: -
len: 12

CDR3aa: CATSRERRRKDTDTQYF
CDR3nt: TGTGCCACCAGCAGAGAAAGGAGGCGAAAAGACACAGATACGCAGTATTTT
abundance: -
v_gene: TRBV15
j_gene: TRBJ2-3
d_gene: -
len: 17

CDR3aa: CASSMIRGKFEPQHF
CDR3nt: TGTGCCAGTAGTATGATCAGGGGGAAGTTTGAGCCCCAGCATTTT
abundance: -
v_gene: TRBV19
j_gene: TRBJ1-5
d_gene: TRBD1
len: 15

CDR3aa: CASSPVPAGGRDTQYF
CDR3nt: TGTGCCAGCAGCCCCGTGCCAGCGGGGGGCCGGGATACGCAGTATTTT
abundance: -
v_gene: TRBV5-6
j_gene: TRBJ2-3
d_gene: TRBD2
len: 16

CDR3aa: CASSPSDRGNGYTF
CDR3nt: TGTGCCAGCTCACCCTCCGACAGGGGCAATGGCTACACCTTC
abundance: -
v_gene: TRBV18
j_gene: TRBJ1-2
d_gene: TRBD1
len: 14

CDR3aa: CASSLAAAANTGELFF
CDR3nt: TGCGCCAGCAGCTTGGCGGCGGCGGCGAACACCGGGGAGCTGTTTTTT
abundance: once
v_gene: TRBV5-1
j_gene: TRBJ2-2
d_gene: -
len: 16

CDR3aa: CSGGGQSNTEAFF
CDR3nt: TGCAGCGGGGGAGGACAGTCGAACACTGAAGCTTTCTTT
abundance: -
v_gene: TRBV29-1
j_gene: TRBJ1-1
d_gene: -
len: 13

CDR3aa: CASSPNRAGANVLTF
CDR3nt: TGTGCCAGCAGCCCGAACAGGGCTGGGGCCAACGTCCTGACTTTC
abundance: -
v_gene: TRBV11-1
j_gene: TRBJ2-6
d_gene: -
len: 15

CDR3aa: CASSPGRTDTQYF
CDR3nt: TGTGCCAGCTCACCAGGGAGAACAGATACGCAGTATTTT
abundance: -
v_gene: TRBV18
j_gene: TRBJ2-3
d_gene: -
len: 13

CDR3aa: CASSWTGASAEAFF
CDR3nt: TGCGCCAGCAGCTGGACAGGGGCGAGCGCTGAAGCTTTCTTT
abundance: -
v_gene: TRBV10-2
j_gene: TRBJ1-1
d_gene: TRBD1
len: 14

CDR3aa: CASSLRGRGQGVGYTF
CDR3nt: TGTGCCAGCAGTTTAAGGGGTCGGGGACAGGGTGTTGGCTACACCTTC
abundance: -
v_gene: TRBV28
j_gene: TRBJ1-2
d_gene: TRBD1
len: 16

CDR3aa: CASSLGLAGARQYF
CDR3nt: TGTGCCAGCAGCTTAGGGCTAGCGGGGGCCCGGCAGTATTTT
abundance: -
v_gene: TRBV7-9
j_gene: TRBJ2-3
d_gene: TRBD2
len: 14

CDR3aa: CASSFGVTQPQHF
CDR3nt: TGTGCCAGCAGTTTTGGGGTCACTCAGCCCCAGCATTTT
abundance: -
v_gene: TRBV27
j_gene: TRBJ1-5
d_gene: -
len: 13

CDR3aa: CASSYSIERELFF
CDR3nt: TGTGCCAGCAGTTACTCGATAGAAAGGGAGCTGTTTTTT
abundance: -
v_gene: TRBV6-5
j_gene: TRBJ2-2
d_gene: -
len: 13

CDR3aa: CASSEARTAYGYTF
CDR3nt: TGTGCCAGCAGTGAAGCCCGGACAGCATATGGCTACACCTTC
abundance: -
v_gene: TRBV6-1
j_gene: TRBJ1-2
d_gene: -
len: 14

CDR3aa: CASESSSQPQHF
CDR3nt: TGTGCCAGCGAAAGTAGCAGTCAGCCCCAGCATTTT
abundance: -
v_gene: TRBV28
j_gene: TRBJ1-5
d_gene: -
len: 12